One T cell receptor beta chain is described in this entry. Profiled with immunoSEQ multiplex PCR; TCRdb holds only in-frame clones, not every one. The repertoire consists of about 87,000 clones, with over 80% occurring once and the leading ten covering 2% to 2.5%. V shed 2 bases, J shed 1 base, and the junction held 4 bases outside the gene matches. Germline-derived CDR1 and CDR2 are MNHEY and SVGAGI. The CDR3 has 16 residues. This sample was included in a study of blood T cell repertoires in COVID-19. Study background: Both acute and convalescent COVID-19 samples were obtained from the United States, Italy and Spain.

Material for sequencing was peripheral blood. The rearrangement links TRBV6-5 to TRBJ2-3; TRBD2 aligns across 9 bases. This TCR was sampled from a woman aged 70-85 years with acute or convalescent COVID-19. Here the CDR3 DNA reads TGTGCCAGCAGTTACACCAGACTAGCGGGCACAGATACGCAGTATTTT. It specifies CASSYTRLAGTDTQYF.